This is a list of T cell receptor beta chains from one sample in a study of T-cell memory formation after mild COVID-19. Each CDR3 protein gets one entry after TCRdb re-called the 5' RACE reads with MiXCR. This repertoire shows 110,000 to 150,000 distinct CDR3 sequences, 20% to 25% found once; its top ten account for roughly a quarter. Sequencing input: PBMCs or a T cell subset sorted from them (not recorded which). The receptors were sampled from an adult woman who had mild COVID-19 (a few samples of this study predate the infection). Cell type and time point are not known. CDR3s include the opening cysteine and the closing phenylalanine or tryptophan. A D gene is named only where the DNA matches it firmly. For some rows the clone size is stated as once, few or many, or as a class when expanded; others skip it.

abundance,v_gene,j_gene,d_gene,CDR3nt,CDR3aa
few,TRBV20-1,TRBJ2-3,NA,TGCAGTGCGAGGGGGTTCGGCGAGGCGACAGATACGCAGTATTTT,CSARGFGEATDTQYF
few,TRBV7-8,TRBJ2-3,TRBD2,TGTGCCAGCAGCTTAGGAAACGGGAGGGCCCCAGATACGCAGTATTTT,CASSLGNGRAPDTQYF
NA,TRBV24-1,TRBJ2-5,TRBD2,TGTGCCACCAGTGATGCGAGCGGGAGGGCCGTAGAGACCCAGTACTTC,CATSDASGRAVETQYF
few,TRBV3-1,TRBJ2-7,TRBD2,TGTGCCAGCAGCCAAGTGACTAGCGGGGGGGCCTTGTACGAGCAGTACTTC,CASSQVTSGGALYEQYF
NA,TRBV4-2,TRBJ2-1,NA,TGTGCCAGCAGCCAAGGTTTGGTGTATGAGCAGTTCTTC,CASSQGLVYEQFF
NA,TRBV12-5,TRBJ2-7,NA,TGTGCTAGTGGTTTGGACGGACCAATGGAGCGGAAACCTACCTACGAGCAGTACTTC,CASGLDGPMERKPTYEQYF
NA,TRBV24-1,TRBJ2-7,NA,TGTGCCACCAGTCGGTACGGAGACTACGAGCAGTACTTC,CATSRYGDYEQYF
few,TRBV9,TRBJ1-4,NA,TGTGCCAGCAGCGCTTTTGCAACGACTAATGAAAAACTGTTTTTT,CASSAFATTNEKLFF
NA,TRBV5-1,TRBJ1-2,TRBD1,TGCGCCAGCAGCTTTCGAGGACAGGGATATGGCTACACCTTC,CASSFRGQGYGYTF
NA,TRBV5-1,TRBJ1-1,NA,TGCGCCAGCAGCTTCAGAAGCTCCGATAACACTGAAGCTTTCTTT,CASSFRSSDNTEAFF
NA,TRBV5-5,TRBJ2-1,NA,TGTGCCAGCAGCTTCTGGGACAATGAGCAGTTCTTC,CASSFWDNEQFF
NA,TRBV2,TRBJ2-3,NA,TGTGCCAGCAGTGAGATTTGGGGGAACACAGATACGCAGTATTTT,CASSEIWGNTDTQYF
NA,TRBV30,TRBJ2-3,TRBD1,TGTGCCTGGGGGGGACAGGGGGCAGATACGCAGTATTTT,CAWGGQGADTQYF
NA,TRBV10-3,TRBJ1-1,NA,TGTGCCATCGGCTCGGGCCGCAAGGACAACACTGAAGCTTACTTT,CAIGSGRKDNTEAYF
few,TRBV24-1,TRBJ2-1,NA,TGTGCCACCAGTGACCTGTCGCCCGGGGTCAATGAGCAGTTCTTC,CATSDLSPGVNEQFF
few,TRBV7-9,TRBJ2-3,NA,TGTGCCAGCAGCTTAGGCTACGACCGCACAGATACGCAGTATTTT,CASSLGYDRTDTQYF
NA,TRBV10-3,TRBJ1-1,TRBD1,TGTGCCATCAGTGAGTCGCGGATAATGGGACAGATGAACACTGAAGCTTTCTTT,CAISESRIMGQMNTEAFF
few,TRBV2,TRBJ1-1,NA,TGTGCCAGCCTTGGGGGAAACACTGAAGCTTTCTTT,CASLGGNTEAFF
few,TRBV11-2,TRBJ2-7,NA,TGTGCCAGCAGCTTTACGTCTGGCTCCTACGAGCAGTACTTC,CASSFTSGSYEQYF
few,TRBV5-1,TRBJ2-5,NA,TGCGCCAGCAGCTCACCCAACTTCCCGCAAGAGACCCAGTACTTC,CASSSPNFPQETQYF
few,TRBV9,TRBJ1-3,TRBD1,TGTGCCAGCAGCCTATTCGGACAGGAAAACACCATATATTTT,CASSLFGQENTIYF
NA,TRBV29-1,TRBJ2-2,NA,TGCAGCGTTGTCCTAACCGGGGAGCTGTTTTTT,CSVVLTGELFF
NA,TRBV4-1,TRBJ2-1,TRBD2,TGCGCCAGCAGCCAAGATCCCCGGACTAGCGGCTTAAATGAGCAGTTCTTC,CASSQDPRTSGLNEQFF
NA,TRBV3-1,TRBJ1-5,NA,TGTGCCAGCAGCCAAGATGGGGTTAGCAATCAGCCCCAGCATTTT,CASSQDGVSNQPQHF
NA,TRBV6-2/TRBV6-3,TRBJ1-2,TRBD1,TGTGCCAGCAGTTACTCGGGGACAGCTAACTATGGCTACACCTTC,CASSYSGTANYGYTF
few,TRBV29-1,TRBJ2-7,NA,TGCAGCGTTGAACTCGGGGGGACAAGCTCCTACGAGCAGTACTTC,CSVELGGTSSYEQYF
few,TRBV7-9,TRBJ2-7,NA,TGTGCCAGCAGCACACTAGGTCCGGCCTACGAGCAGTACTTC,CASSTLGPAYEQYF
NA,TRBV7-8,TRBJ1-3,NA,TGTGCCAGCAGCTCGAGCCGGGGGGCTGGAAACACCATATATTTT,CASSSSRGAGNTIYF
NA,TRBV29-1,TRBJ2-1,TRBD2,TGCAGCGTTGAAGGGACTAGTGGGAATGAGCAGTTCTTC,CSVEGTSGNEQFF
NA,TRBV9,TRBJ2-1,TRBD2,TGTGCCAGCAGCGCCGGGACTAGCGGGGGGCCCTCCAATGAGCAGTTCTTC,CASSAGTSGGPSNEQFF